This TCR beta chain emerged from a study of cytomegalovirus exposure and HLA in healthy donors. Study-wide findings and caveats: CMV serostatus was the only immune exposure information that was available. Association of a missense DCLRE1C variant with TCR beta V- and J-gene trimming was reported in a later analysis. In presence/absence analyses, roughly uniform sequencing depth across donors was assumed.

PCR employed 60 Vbeta and 13 Jbeta primers. Per the authors' pipeline: About 9.9 million shared chains were among some 75 million unique TCR beta chains counted in a later analysis. The protocol was immunoSEQ multiplex PCR, while the TCRdb copy is restricted to in-frame clones and leaves out a portion. D and trimming were read from the DNA, whereas the V and J calls and clone size are those reported in that table. The sample records more than 100,000 clones, around 87% being singletons. Points on this clone: Its antigen is currently unknown.

Germline values: CDR1 MDHEN, CDR2 SYDVKM. V shed 7 bases and J shed 7 bases, with 29 bases lying between them. The CDR3 length is 17 residues. The clonotype originates from a woman aged 30 to 39 in good health and CMV-seronegative. The specimen sequenced was PBMCs. This chain connects TRBV28 to TRBJ2-7; maybe TRBD2 (6 bases). DNA for the CDR3: TGTGCCAGCATGACGACAACTATTGGGGGGAATACGTATGAGCAGTACTTC. Translation: CASMTTTIGGNTYEQYF.